These 29 T cell receptor beta chains were sequenced from one sample in a study of T cell responses to AZD1222 COVID-19 vaccine. TCRdb's table, derived via immunoSEQ multiplex PCR, lists solely in-frame clones and lacks some. Of around 110,000 clones detected, approximately 85% appear once; the ten largest clones hold roughly 4%. Material: peripheral blood, obtained on day 0 of MenACWY control vaccination. Receptor source: an adult in good health.

The chain couples TRBV6-5 to TRBJ1-4, with D hard to call. The CDR3 totals 14 residues. V was trimmed by 6 bases and J by 3 bases, leaving 11 bases between them. The germline CDR1 and CDR2 sequences are MNHEY and SVGAGI. This CDR3 reads CASRASMANEKLFF. The CDR3 DNA sequence: TGTGCCAGCAGGGCCTCGATGGCTAATGAAAAACTGTTTTTT.

There are a few counts of this clone. V gene TRBV2 combines with J gene TRBJ1-1; D call uncertain. The V gene lost 3 bases and the J gene lost 2 bases, with 19 bases spanning the gap. The CDR3 is 17 amino acids. Looked up from germline, CDR1 is SNHLY and CDR2 is FYNNEI. CDR3 coding DNA: TGTGCCAGCAGTGACGGGCAGAGTAGAGTAAGAAACACTGAAGCTTTCTTT. It specifies CASSDGQSRVRNTEAFF.

This clone is a singleton in its sample. CDR3 region: CASTPQGTNEKLFF. The CDR3 DNA sequence: TGTGCCAGCACCCCCCAGGGCACTAATGAAAAACTGTTTTTT. This chain uses TRBV28 with TRBJ1-4; D might be TRBD1 (5 bases). This CDR3 has 14 amino acids. V lost 7 bases and J 2 bases, leaving 11 bases between the germline ends. Germline V gene sequence: CDR1 MDHEN, CDR2 SYDVKM.

The chain has TRBV7-9 and TRBJ1-1; 7 bases map to TRBD1. The germline V gene encodes CDR1 SEHNR and CDR2 FQNEAQ (reference sequence). The CDR3 covers 13 residues. The V gene end was trimmed by 5 bases and the J gene end by 12 bases; junction bases not matched to a gene: 12. The CDR3: CASSPGQAPDSFF. For the CDR3, the DNA is TGTGCCAGCAGCCCCGGACAGGCCCCGGATTCTTTCTTT. The entire variable domain, with the rest obtained from reference TRBV7-9 and TRBJ1-1, is as follows: DTGVSQNPRHKITKRGQNVTFRCDPISEHNRLYWYRQTLGQGPEFLTYFQNEAQLEKSRLLSDRFSAERPKGSFSTLEIQRTEQGDSAMYLCASSPGQAPDSFFGQGTRLTVV.

The chain joins TRBV7-9 to TRBJ2-1, with D tentatively TRBD1 or TRBD2 (5 bases each). The germline V and J ends were trimmed by 5 bases and 2 bases, with 19 bases remaining between them. From germline, CDR1 is SEHNR and CDR2 FQNEAQ (reference sequence). This CDR3 comprises 17 residues. The CDR3 here is CASSPWGLRRAYNEQFF. CDR3 sequence (DNA): TGTGCCAGCAGCCCCTGGGGGTTGAGGCGCGCCTACAATGAGCAGTTCTTC.

V is TRBV5-8 and J is TRBJ1-5; perhaps TRBD1 as D (5 bases). The CDR3 is made up of 14 amino acids. The V and J ends lost 4 bases and 3 bases respectively, with 11 bases between them. Germline loops: CDR1 SGHTS, CDR2 YDEGEE. CDR3 in DNA: TGTGCCAGCAGCCCTAGACAGTACAATCAGCCCCAGCATTTT. Its translation is CASSPRQYNQPQHF.

A few counts support this clone. The chain recombines TRBV7-2 with TRBJ2-7, with 7 bases identical to TRBD2. The CDR3 sequence is 15 residues long. CDR1 is SGHTA, CDR2 FQGNSA, per germline. The V gene end was trimmed by 4 bases and the J gene end by 2 bases; junction bases not matched to a gene: 8. The DNA for the CDR3 is TGTGCCAGCAGCTCGGCAGCGGGGCTTACCTACGAGCAGTACTTC. Translation gives CASSSAAGLTYEQYF.

V and J are TRBV7-2 and TRBJ1-5, with D unclear. The CDR3 length is 14 residues. Germline V lookup: CDR1 SGHTA, CDR2 FQGNSA. Between the trimmed V and J ends, which lost 4 bases and 0 bases, there was a span of 7 bases. The CDR3 protein is CASSSTDSNQPQHF. The CDR3, as DNA: TGTGCCAGCAGCTCGACCGATAGCAATCAGCCCCAGCATTTT.

The V call is TRBV5-8, the J call TRBJ2-5; D is possibly TRBD1 or TRBD2 (6 bases each). In germline, CDR1 is SGHTS, CDR2 YDEGEE. The CDR3 has 15 amino acids. The ends were cut back, 7 bases at V and 0 bases at J, with 16 bases in the middle. For the CDR3, the DNA is TGTGCCAGCTTAACCTTGGGGGGCTACCAAGAGACCCAGTACTTC. Translating gives CASLTLGGYQETQYF.

CDR3 amino acids: CASSVDFGYEQYF. Here the CDR3 DNA reads TGTGCCAGCAGCGTGGATTTCGGCTACGAGCAGTACTTC. The chain joins TRBV9 to TRBJ2-7; no clear D. The CDR3 runs 13 residues. V lost 2 bases to trimming and J lost 3 bases, with 9 bases between them. Per the germline V gene, CDR1 is SGDLS and CDR2 is YYNGEE.

The V gene is TRBV27, the J gene TRBJ1-1; D is ambiguous. Germline assignment: CDR1 MNHEY and CDR2 SMNVEV (reference sequence). CDR3 length equals 13 residues. V was clipped by 5 bases and J by 2 bases, with 9 bases between them. The CDR3 coding sequence is TGTGCCAGCAGTGCAGGCCCTAACACTGAAGCTTTCTTT. The encoded protein is CASSAGPNTEAFF.

The gene calls are TRBV3-1 (or the pseudogene TRBV3-2) and TRBJ1-3, with 9 bases matching TRBD1. The CDR3 contains 17 residues. The V segment lost 2 bases and the J segment 1 base; nucleotides outside the gene matches: 6. CDR1 is LGHDT and CDR2 is YNNKEL in the germline V gene (reference sequence). The CDR3 protein is CASSQFKTGGSGNTIYF. DNA of the CDR3: TGTGCCAGCAGCCAATTCAAGACAGGGGGATCTGGAAACACCATATATTTT.

CDR3 nucleotide sequence: TGTGCCAGCAGCATCTCCAGGGGGCAGGGCACTGAAGCTTTCTTT. Translation gives CASSISRGQGTEAFF. The chain links TRBV7-8 to TRBJ1-1, with TRBD1 identical over 8 bases. The V gene's germline CDR1 is SGHVS and CDR2 FQNEAQ. CDR3 length: 15 amino acids. J was trimmed by 4 bases and V by 5 bases; bases with no gene match: 9.

This clone was detected only a few times. The chain links TRBV6-6 to TRBJ1-2; 9 nucleotides match TRBD1. With 5 bases clipped from V and 7 bases from J, the junction kept 14 bases outside the gene matches. The CDR3 sequence is 16 residues long. Germline values: CDR1 MNHNY, CDR2 SVGAGI (reference sequence). CDR3 residues: CASSRTLSGTGFGYTF. The CDR3 region has the DNA TGTGCCAGCAGTCGAACCCTGTCCGGGACAGGGTTTGGCTACACCTTC.

This clone was seen only a few times. The rearrangement joins TRBV24-1 to TRBJ1-2, with D possibly being TRBD1 (6 bases). The length of the CDR3 is 12 residues. Trimming left V 9 bases short and J 5 bases short, with 12 bases between. Germline-derived CDR1 and CDR2 are KGHDR and SFDVKD. The CDR3: CATGGAEYGYTF. The CDR3 DNA reads as TGTGCCACCGGGGGGGCAGAATATGGCTACACCTTC.

The chain carries TRBV7-9 and TRBJ1-2, with no clear D. Trimming cost V 1 base and J 0 bases, with 9 bases left between them. Germline CDR1 SEHNR, CDR2 FQNEAQ (reference sequence). The CDR3 is 15 amino acids. CDR3 loop: CASSLDSATNYGYTF. DNA for the CDR3: TGTGCCAGCAGCTTAGATTCAGCTACTAACTATGGCTACACCTTC.

V gene TRBV9 combines with J gene TRBJ2-7; 7 bases match TRBD2. The CDR3 loop spans 16 amino acids. Germline V gives CDR1 SGDLS, CDR2 YYNGEE. V was pared by 4 bases and J by 3 bases, with 13 bases of the junction left unmatched. CDR3 sequence (DNA): TGTGCCAGCAGCCCTCCAGAGGGGCGGGGGAACTACGAGCAGTACTTC. This encodes CASSPPEGRGNYEQYF.

V is TRBV3-1 (or the pseudogene TRBV3-2) and J is TRBJ1-1; D perhaps matches TRBD1 (5 bases). Trimming removed 3 bases at V and 0 bases at J, with 11 bases between. The CDR3 consists of 15 residues. CDR1 and CDR2 from the germline V gene are LGHDT and YNNKEL (reference sequence). Written as DNA, the CDR3 is TGTGCCAGCAGCCAGGAGGGGCTCATGAACACTGAAGCTTTCTTT. Protein sequence: CASSQEGLMNTEAFF.

The rearrangement joins TRBV29-1 to TRBJ2-2, with 9 bases matching TRBD2. The CDR3 loop spans 14 amino acids. In germline, CDR1 is SQVTM, CDR2 ANQGSEA. The J segment lost 2 bases and the V segment lost 7 bases, leaving 5 bases of the junction unmatched. The CDR3 region has the DNA TGCAGCGCTATAGCGGGGGACAACACCGGGGAGCTGTTTTTT. It codes for CSAIAGDNTGELFF.

This clone was seen a single time. V usage is TRBV19 and J usage is TRBJ1-5; D unclear. Trimming left V 1 base short and J 5 bases short, with 9 bases between. Germline V CDR1 and CDR2: LNHDA, SQIVND (reference sequence). This CDR3 is 14 amino acids long. The CDR3 nucleotides are TGTGCCAGTAGTATAGGGCAGGTTTATCAGCCCCAGCATTTT. This gives the protein CASSIGQVYQPQHF.

The genes are TRBV3-1 (or the pseudogene TRBV3-2) and TRBJ1-2; D not resolved. There are 15 residues in the CDR3. The V end was cut by 5 bases, the J end by 3 bases, with 16 bases between. From germline, CDR1 is LGHDT and CDR2 YNNKEL (reference sequence). The CDR3 bases are TGTGCCAGCAGCGAAGCCCCCCAGTCGTACTATGGCTACACCTTC. Translated, it gives CASSEAPQSYYGYTF.

V usage is TRBV18 and J usage is TRBJ2-2; D ambiguous. V was pared by 2 bases and J by 6 bases, with 10 bases between. The CDR3 length is 14 residues. Germline-derived CDR1 and CDR2 are KGHSH and LQKENI. CDR3: CASSPAGVPGELFF. The DNA for the CDR3 is TGTGCCAGCTCACCAGCTGGGGTACCCGGGGAGCTGTTTTTT. The whole variable domain, filled in from reference TRBV18 and TRBJ2-2, reads NAGVMQNPRHLVRRRGQEARLRCSPMKGHSHVYWYRQLPEEGLKFMVYLQKENIIDESGMPKERFSAEFPKEGPSILRIQQVVRGDSAAYFCASSPAGVPGELFFGEGSRLTVL.

The chain uses TRBV28 and TRBJ1-2, with 7 bases identical to TRBD1. V lost 3 bases and J lost 8; bases outside the gene matches: 6. This CDR3 has 13 amino acids. Germline CDR1 reads MDHEN; CDR2 reads SYDVKM. CDR3 region: CASSLDRMGGYTF. The CDR3 DNA is TGTGCCAGCAGTTTGGACAGGATGGGAGGCTACACCTTC.

The chain combines TRBV7-2 with TRBJ2-3; weak D call: TRBD1 (5 bases). This CDR3 is 16 amino acids long. V was clipped by 1 base and J by 2 bases, with 13 bases between them. Per germline, CDR1 SGHTA and CDR2 FQGNSA. CDR3 coding DNA: TGTGCCAGCAGCTTAGGGGTGGACACTGTCACAGATACGCAGTATTTT. It is translated as CASSLGVDTVTDTQYF. Based on the CDR3 plus reference TRBV7-2 and TRBJ2-3, the full variable domain is GAGVSQSPSNKVTEKGKDVELRCDPISGHTALYWYRQSLGQGLEFLIYFQGNSAPDKSGLPSDRFSAERTGGSVSTLTIQRTQQEDSAVYLCASSLGVDTVTDTQYFGPGTRLTVL.

V is TRBV3-1 (or the pseudogene TRBV3-2) and J is TRBJ1-5, with D hard to call. Germline CDR1 is LGHDT and CDR2 is YNNKEL (reference sequence). The CDR3 has 15 residues. The V end was cut by 3 bases, the J end by 0 bases, with 9 bases between. CDR3 loop: CASSHGFHSNQPQHF. CDR3 coding DNA: TGTGCCAGCAGCCACGGGTTCCATAGCAATCAGCCCCAGCATTTT.

This clone came up a few times. The V call is TRBV2, the J call TRBJ2-2; D is unresolved. V lost 1 base to trimming and J lost 8 bases, with 8 bases between them. The CDR3 loop spans 13 amino acids. Germline V gives CDR1 SNHLY, CDR2 FYNNEI. The CDR3 DNA sequence: TGTGCCAGCAGTGAAGAGTCGGAGGGGGAGCTGTTTTTT. It translates to CASSEESEGELFF.

CDR3: CASSQVSEDRGRYEQYF. DNA of the CDR3: TGCGCCAGCAGCCAAGTTTCCGAAGACAGGGGACGCTACGAGCAGTACTTC. The V call is TRBV4-3, the J call TRBJ2-7; 8 nucleotides align to TRBD1. The V gene's germline CDR1 is LGHNA and CDR2 YSLEER. This CDR3 region has 17 residues. V shed 1 base and J 3 bases; nucleotides not matched to a gene: 11.

The J gene is TRBJ2-5, the V gene TRBV7-3, with TRBD2 identical over 12 bases. There are 15 residues in the CDR3. V lost 5 bases to trimming and J lost 6 bases; unmatched junction nucleotides: 7. CDR1 is SGHTA and CDR2 is FQGTGA in the germline V gene. The CDR3 loop is CASSLGLAGIQTQYF. CDR3 nucleotides: TGTGCCAGCAGCCTCGGACTAGCGGGGATACAGACCCAGTACTTC.

The V and J genes are TRBV29-1 and TRBJ1-2, with unresolved D. The V end lost 3 bases, the J end lost 3 bases, and 11 bases lay between the germline ends. Per germline, CDR1 SQVTM and CDR2 ANQGSEA. The CDR3 length is 13 residues. The CDR3 nucleotides are TGCAGCGTTGACCGCGCGACCGACTATGGCTACACCTTC. Residues: CSVDRATDYGYTF. The variable domain in full, completed from reference TRBV29-1 and TRBJ1-2, reads SAVISQKPSRDICQRGTSLTIQCQVDSQVTMMFWYRQQPGQSLTLIATANQGSEATYESGFVIDKFPISRPNLTFSTLTVSNMSPEDSSIYLCSVDRATDYGYTFGSGTRLTVV.